This is a list of T cell receptor beta chains from one sample in a study. MiXCR, run by TCRdb on the 5' RACE reads, gives a single entry per CDR3 protein. The profile shows nearly 55,000 distinct CDR3 sequences, roughly 22% of them singletons. Sample: tumor-infiltrating naive CD4+ T cells sorted from the breast tumor. The receptors were gathered from a female donor with breast cancer. The CDR3 runs from the conserved cysteine through the conserved F or W. Fields, in order: CDR3 protein, CDR3 DNA, clone size, J gene, V gene, D gene. The D gene is left open where the match is weak. Clone size is given for some rows only: seen once, a few or many times, or a class if the clone is expanded.

CDR3 protein: CASSGFRGGGYTF
CDR3 DNA: TGTGCCAGTAGTGGTTTCAGGGGTGGTGGCTACACCTTC
clone size: many
J gene: TRBJ1-2
V gene: TRBV19
D gene: -

CDR3 protein: CASSQLGGNGELFF
CDR3 DNA: TGCGCCAGCAGCCAGCTGGGGGGAAACGGGGAGCTGTTTTTT
clone size: once
J gene: TRBJ2-2
V gene: TRBV4-3
D gene: -

CDR3 protein: CASSATRLLSGNTIYF
CDR3 DNA: TGTGCCAGCAGTGCGACCAGGTTACTCTCTGGAAACACCATATATTTT
clone size: few
J gene: TRBJ1-3
V gene: TRBV25-1
D gene: -

CDR3 protein: CASSQDSRPNQPQHF
CDR3 DNA: TGTGCCAGCAGCCAAGACTCCCGTCCAAATCAGCCCCAGCATTTT
clone size: few
J gene: TRBJ1-5
V gene: TRBV4-2
D gene: -

CDR3 protein: CASSDRLAGGGNEQFF
CDR3 DNA: TGTGCCAGCAGTGACAGACTAGCGGGGGGTGGTAATGAGCAGTTCTTC
clone size: -
J gene: TRBJ2-1
V gene: TRBV2
D gene: TRBD2

CDR3 protein: CASSLELTGELFF
CDR3 DNA: TGTGCCAGCAGCTTAGAGCTCACCGGGGAGCTGTTTTTT
clone size: -
J gene: TRBJ2-2
V gene: TRBV7-2
D gene: -

CDR3 protein: CASSLGGSGELFF
CDR3 DNA: TGTGCCAGCAGCTTAGGGGGGAGCGGGGAGCTGTTTTTT
clone size: -
J gene: TRBJ2-2
V gene: TRBV7-6
D gene: -

CDR3 protein: CATPREQEHARSTEAFF
CDR3 DNA: TGTGCCACTCCCCGAGAACAGGAACACGCTAGGAGCACTGAAGCTTTCTTT
clone size: -
J gene: TRBJ1-1
V gene: TRBV6-1
D gene: -

CDR3 protein: CASSRFSKNTEAFF
CDR3 DNA: TGTGCCAGCAGCCGCTTCTCAAAGAACACTGAAGCTTTCTTT
clone size: few
J gene: TRBJ1-1
V gene: TRBV3-1
D gene: -

CDR3 protein: CASSLSPLRGNSPLHF
CDR3 DNA: TGCGCCAGCAGCTTGTCCCCCCTAAGGGGTAATTCACCCCTCCACTTT
clone size: -
J gene: TRBJ1-6
V gene: TRBV5-1
D gene: -

CDR3 protein: CASRPSTFPYEQYF
CDR3 DNA: TGTGCCAGCAGACCCAGTACGTTCCCCTACGAGCAGTACTTC
clone size: few
J gene: TRBJ2-7
V gene: TRBV28
D gene: -

CDR3 protein: CSARDSSRGSYNEQFF
CDR3 DNA: TGCAGTGCTAGAGATTCCTCGCGGGGATCCTACAATGAGCAGTTCTTC
clone size: medium-sized
J gene: TRBJ2-1
V gene: TRBV20-1
D gene: -

CDR3 protein: CASSLRDREQFF
CDR3 DNA: TGCGCCAGCAGCTTGAGGGATCGTGAGCAGTTCTTC
clone size: -
J gene: TRBJ2-1
V gene: TRBV5-1
D gene: -

CDR3 protein: CASSGTHYTEAFF
CDR3 DNA: TGCGCCAGCTCCGGGACACATTACACTGAAGCTTTCTTT
clone size: many
J gene: TRBJ1-1
V gene: TRBV10-2
D gene: -

CDR3 protein: CASSTGLAGTLEQYF
CDR3 DNA: TGCGCCAGCAGCACCGGACTAGCGGGAACCCTGGAGCAGTACTTC
clone size: few
J gene: TRBJ2-7
V gene: TRBV5-1
D gene: TRBD2

CDR3 protein: CASRGPSTDTQYF
CDR3 DNA: TGCGCCAGCAGGGGACCGAGCACAGATACGCAGTATTTT
clone size: -
J gene: TRBJ2-3
V gene: TRBV10-2
D gene: -

CDR3 protein: CASRRYTGELFF
CDR3 DNA: TGTGCCAGCAGGCGGTACACCGGGGAGCTGTTTTTT
clone size: -
J gene: TRBJ2-2
V gene: TRBV27
D gene: -

CDR3 protein: CAWSVSARRYTF
CDR3 DNA: TGTGCCTGGAGTGTATCTGCCCGTCGCTACACCTTC
clone size: -
J gene: TRBJ1-2
V gene: TRBV30
D gene: -

CDR3 protein: CSARPDDSYEQYF
CDR3 DNA: TGCAGTGCAAGACCGGACGACTCCTACGAGCAGTACTTC
clone size: few
J gene: TRBJ2-7
V gene: TRBV20-1
D gene: -

CDR3 protein: CASSLDGPDEQYF
CDR3 DNA: TGCGCCAGCAGCTTGGATGGCCCGGACGAGCAGTACTTC
clone size: few
J gene: TRBJ2-7
V gene: TRBV5-1
D gene: -

CDR3 protein: CASSSTGGSEQYF
CDR3 DNA: TGTGCCAGCAGCTCTACAGGGGGCTCCGAGCAGTACTTC
clone size: -
J gene: TRBJ2-7
V gene: TRBV7-3
D gene: TRBD1

CDR3 protein: CASSFSTHTEAFF
CDR3 DNA: TGCGCCAGCAGCTTCTCGACTCACACTGAAGCTTTCTTT
clone size: many
J gene: TRBJ1-1
V gene: TRBV5-1
D gene: -

CDR3 protein: CASSRDRPSGNTEAFF
CDR3 DNA: TGTGCCAGCAGCCGGGACAGGCCGAGTGGGAACACTGAAGCTTTCTTT
clone size: many
J gene: TRBJ1-1
V gene: TRBV7-2
D gene: TRBD1

CDR3 protein: CASSLPGTGANVLTF
CDR3 DNA: TGTGCCAGCAGCCTTCCAGGGACTGGGGCCAACGTCCTGACTTTC
clone size: few
J gene: TRBJ2-6
V gene: TRBV3-1
D gene: -

CDR3 protein: CASSLATLAVYNEQFF
CDR3 DNA: TGCGCCAGCAGCTTGGCCACACTAGCGGTCTACAATGAGCAGTTCTTC
clone size: -
J gene: TRBJ2-1
V gene: TRBV5-1
D gene: TRBD2

CDR3 protein: CSARLAGAANEQFF
CDR3 DNA: TGCAGCGCTAGACTAGCGGGAGCCGCCAATGAGCAGTTCTTC
clone size: few
J gene: TRBJ2-1
V gene: TRBV29-1
D gene: TRBD2

CDR3 protein: CASSPGQGFSGNTIYF
CDR3 DNA: TGTGCCAGCAGCCCTGGGCAGGGTTTCTCTGGAAACACCATATATTTT
clone size: few
J gene: TRBJ1-3
V gene: TRBV9
D gene: -

CDR3 protein: CASSLNMRREETQYF
CDR3 DNA: TGCGCCAGCAGCTTGAACATGCGGAGGGAAGAGACCCAGTACTTC
clone size: -
J gene: TRBJ2-5
V gene: TRBV7-9
D gene: -

CDR3 protein: CASSRFDRANTGELFF
CDR3 DNA: TGCGCCAGCAGTCGGTTCGACAGAGCGAACACCGGGGAGCTGTTTTTT
clone size: many
J gene: TRBJ2-2
V gene: TRBV5-1
D gene: -

CDR3 protein: CSARGGRWETQYF
CDR3 DNA: TGCAGTGCTAGGGGGGGTCGGTGGGAGACCCAGTACTTC
clone size: few
J gene: TRBJ2-5
V gene: TRBV20-1
D gene: -

CDR3 protein: CSGGTAKRTQYF
CDR3 DNA: TGCAGCGGGGGGACAGCAAAGAGGACCCAGTACTTC
clone size: -
J gene: TRBJ2-5
V gene: TRBV29-1
D gene: TRBD1

CDR3 protein: CASRVTGGKAEAFF
CDR3 DNA: TGTGCCAGCAGGGTTACAGGGGGTAAAGCTGAAGCTTTCTTT
clone size: few
J gene: TRBJ1-1
V gene: TRBV2
D gene: TRBD1

CDR3 protein: CASSLTSLRHEQYF
CDR3 DNA: TGCGCCAGCAGCTTGACGTCTCTGAGGCACGAGCAGTACTTC
clone size: many
J gene: TRBJ2-7
V gene: TRBV5-1
D gene: -

CDR3 protein: CATSRARNTEAFF
CDR3 DNA: TGTGCCACCTCGAGGGCGAGGAACACTGAAGCTTTCTTT
clone size: -
J gene: TRBJ1-1
V gene: TRBV6-5
D gene: -

CDR3 protein: CASSHPLQGGYGYTF
CDR3 DNA: TGCGCCAGCAGCCACCCGCTCCAGGGCGGCTATGGCTACACCTTC
clone size: -
J gene: TRBJ1-2
V gene: TRBV4-1
D gene: -